The present T cell receptor (beta chain) was sequenced within a study of CD8 T cells in ankylosing spondylitis. Germline CDR1 reads MNHEY; CDR2 reads SVGEGT. There are 16 residues in the CDR3. V shed 2 bases and J 5 bases; nucleotides not matched to a gene: 7. TCRdb reprocessed the 5' RACE reads with MiXCR, giving one entry per CDR3 protein. Here the sample spans about 360,000 distinct CDR3 sequences, roughly 20% being singletons. This clonotype appeared a single time. The rearrangement uses TRBV6-2 or TRBV6-3 and TRBJ2-5; TRBD2 matches 11 bases. Sample: blood, either unsorted or a sorted T cell fraction (not recorded which). This clonotype was sampled from a male donor with ankylosing spondylitis or in good health (not recorded which). CDR3 in DNA: TGTGCCAGCAGTTACGGTGTAGCGGGGGGGCCCGAGACCCAGTACTTC. Protein sequence: CASSYGVAGGPETQYF.